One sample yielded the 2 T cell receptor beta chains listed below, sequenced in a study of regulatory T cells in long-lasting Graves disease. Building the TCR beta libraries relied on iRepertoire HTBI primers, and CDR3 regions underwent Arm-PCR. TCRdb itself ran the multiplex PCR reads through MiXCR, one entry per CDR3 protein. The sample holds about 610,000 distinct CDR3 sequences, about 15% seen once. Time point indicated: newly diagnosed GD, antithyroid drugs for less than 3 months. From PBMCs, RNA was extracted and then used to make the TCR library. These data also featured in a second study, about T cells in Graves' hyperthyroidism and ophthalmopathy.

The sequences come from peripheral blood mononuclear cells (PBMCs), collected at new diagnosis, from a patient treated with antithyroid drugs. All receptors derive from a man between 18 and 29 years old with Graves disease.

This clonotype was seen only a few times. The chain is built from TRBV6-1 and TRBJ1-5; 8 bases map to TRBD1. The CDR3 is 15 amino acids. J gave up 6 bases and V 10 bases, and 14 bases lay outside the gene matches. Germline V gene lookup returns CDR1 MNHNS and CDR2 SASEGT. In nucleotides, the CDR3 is TGTGCCACCTACCGGGACCCAGGGGGCGGTCAGCCCCAGCATTTT. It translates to CATYRDPGGGQPQHF.

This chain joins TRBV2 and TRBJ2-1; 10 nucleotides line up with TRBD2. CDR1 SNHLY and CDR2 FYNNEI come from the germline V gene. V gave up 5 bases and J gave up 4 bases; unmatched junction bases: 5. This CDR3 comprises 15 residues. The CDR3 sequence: CASSRGLATYNEQFF. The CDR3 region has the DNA TGTGCCAGCAGTAGGGGACTAGCGACGTACAATGAGCAGTTCTTC.